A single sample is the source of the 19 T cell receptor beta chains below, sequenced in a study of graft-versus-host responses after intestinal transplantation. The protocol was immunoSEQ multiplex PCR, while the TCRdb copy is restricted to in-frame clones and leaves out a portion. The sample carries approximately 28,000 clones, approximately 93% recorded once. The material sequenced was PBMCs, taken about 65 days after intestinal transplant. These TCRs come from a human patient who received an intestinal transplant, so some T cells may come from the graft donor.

The CDR3 coding sequence is TGTGCCAGTAGTATATTGTGGGAGCCCCAGCATTTT. Amino acid sequence: CASSILWEPQHF. This chain uses TRBV19 with TRBJ1-5; the D is unclear. The V gene's germline CDR1 is LNHDA and CDR2 SQIVND (reference sequence). The length of the CDR3 is 12 residues. Trimming removed 2 bases from V and 8 bases from J, with 7 bases in between.

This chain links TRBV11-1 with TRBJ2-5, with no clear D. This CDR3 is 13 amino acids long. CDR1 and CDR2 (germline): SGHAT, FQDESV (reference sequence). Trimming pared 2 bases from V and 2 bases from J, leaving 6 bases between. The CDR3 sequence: CASSLLRQETQYF. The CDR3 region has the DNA TGTGCCAGCAGCTTACTGAGACAAGAGACCCAGTACTTC.

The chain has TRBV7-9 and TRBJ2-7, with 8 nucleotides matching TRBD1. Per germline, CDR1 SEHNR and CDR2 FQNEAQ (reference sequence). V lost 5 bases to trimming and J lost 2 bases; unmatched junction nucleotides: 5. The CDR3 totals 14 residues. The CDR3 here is CASSLRTGTYEQYF. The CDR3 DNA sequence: TGTGCCAGCAGCCTCCGGACAGGGACCTACGAGCAGTACTTC. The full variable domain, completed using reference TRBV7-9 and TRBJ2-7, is DTGVSQNPRHKITKRGQNVTFRCDPISEHNRLYWYRQTLGQGPEFLTYFQNEAQLEKSRLLSDRFSAERPKGSFSTLEIQRTEQGDSAMYLCASSLRTGTYEQYFGPGTRLTVT.

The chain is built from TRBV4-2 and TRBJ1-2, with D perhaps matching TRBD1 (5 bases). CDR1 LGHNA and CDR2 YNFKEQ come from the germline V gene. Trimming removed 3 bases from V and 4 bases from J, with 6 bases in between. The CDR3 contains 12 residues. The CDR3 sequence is CASSQGTYGYTF. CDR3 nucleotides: TGTGCCAGCAGCCAGGGGACCTATGGCTACACCTTC.

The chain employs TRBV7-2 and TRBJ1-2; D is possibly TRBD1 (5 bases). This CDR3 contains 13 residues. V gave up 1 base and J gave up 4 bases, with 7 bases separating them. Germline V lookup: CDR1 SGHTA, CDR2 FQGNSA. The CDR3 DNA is TGTGCCAGCAGCTTAGGGGGCGGCTATGGCTACACCTTC. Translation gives CASSLGGGYGYTF.

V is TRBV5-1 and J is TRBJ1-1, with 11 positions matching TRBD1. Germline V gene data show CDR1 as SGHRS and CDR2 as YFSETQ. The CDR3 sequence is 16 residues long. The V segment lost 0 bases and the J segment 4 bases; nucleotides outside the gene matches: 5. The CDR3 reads CASSLAGTGGSTEAFF. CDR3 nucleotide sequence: TGCGCCAGCAGCTTGGCCGGGACAGGGGGTAGCACTGAAGCTTTCTTT.

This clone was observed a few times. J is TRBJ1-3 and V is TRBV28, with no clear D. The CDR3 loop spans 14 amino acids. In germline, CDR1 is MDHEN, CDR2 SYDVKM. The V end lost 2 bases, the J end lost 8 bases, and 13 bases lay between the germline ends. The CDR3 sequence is CASSLARWADTIYF. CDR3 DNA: TGTGCCAGCAGTTTAGCGCGGTGGGCGGACACCATATATTTT.

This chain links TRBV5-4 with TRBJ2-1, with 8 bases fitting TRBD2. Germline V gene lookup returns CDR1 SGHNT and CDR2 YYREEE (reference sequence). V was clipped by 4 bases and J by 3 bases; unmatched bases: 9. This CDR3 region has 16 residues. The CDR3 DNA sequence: TGTGCCAGCAGCCTCTTCGGGAGGGCCGGCTACAATGAGCAGTTCTTC. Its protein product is CASSLFGRAGYNEQFF.

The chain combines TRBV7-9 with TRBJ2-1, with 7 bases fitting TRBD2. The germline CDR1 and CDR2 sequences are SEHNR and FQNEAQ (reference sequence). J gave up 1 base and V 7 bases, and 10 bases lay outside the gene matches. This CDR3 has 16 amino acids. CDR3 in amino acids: CASTIAGGGSYNEQFF. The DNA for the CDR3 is TGTGCCAGCACCATAGCGGGCGGGGGATCCTACAATGAGCAGTTCTTC. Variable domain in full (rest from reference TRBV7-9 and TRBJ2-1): DTGVSQNPRHKITKRGQNVTFRCDPISEHNRLYWYRQTLGQGPEFLTYFQNEAQLEKSRLLSDRFSAERPKGSFSTLEIQRTEQGDSAMYLCASTIAGGGSYNEQFFGPGTRLTVL.

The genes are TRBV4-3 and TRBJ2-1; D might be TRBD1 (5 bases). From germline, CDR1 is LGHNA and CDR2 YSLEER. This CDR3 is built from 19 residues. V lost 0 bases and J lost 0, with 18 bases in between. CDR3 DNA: TGCGCCAGCAGCCAAGATTGGGGAATATGGGGCCTCTCCTACAATGAGCAGTTCTTC. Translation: CASSQDWGIWGLSYNEQFF.

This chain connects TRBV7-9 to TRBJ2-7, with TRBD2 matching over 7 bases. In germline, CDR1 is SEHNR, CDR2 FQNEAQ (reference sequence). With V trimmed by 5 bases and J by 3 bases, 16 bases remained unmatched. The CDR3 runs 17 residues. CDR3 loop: CASSPPPPTGGGYEQYF. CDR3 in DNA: TGTGCCAGCAGCCCCCCCCCTCCTACGGGAGGTGGCTACGAGCAGTACTTC.

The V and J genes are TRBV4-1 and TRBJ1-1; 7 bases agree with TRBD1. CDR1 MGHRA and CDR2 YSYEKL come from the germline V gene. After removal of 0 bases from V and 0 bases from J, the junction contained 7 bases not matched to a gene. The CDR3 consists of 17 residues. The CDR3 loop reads CASSQDLLGTVNTEAFF. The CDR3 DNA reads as TGCGCCAGCAGCCAAGATCTTTTAGGGACAGTGAACACTGAAGCTTTCTTT.

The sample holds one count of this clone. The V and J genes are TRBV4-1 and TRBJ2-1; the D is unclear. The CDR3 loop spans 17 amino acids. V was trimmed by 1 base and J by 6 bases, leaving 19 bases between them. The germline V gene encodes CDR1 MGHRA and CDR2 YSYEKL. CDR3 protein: CASSQGWFGVMGNEQFF. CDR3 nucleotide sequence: TGCGCCAGCAGCCAAGGTTGGTTTGGCGTTATGGGCAATGAGCAGTTCTTC.

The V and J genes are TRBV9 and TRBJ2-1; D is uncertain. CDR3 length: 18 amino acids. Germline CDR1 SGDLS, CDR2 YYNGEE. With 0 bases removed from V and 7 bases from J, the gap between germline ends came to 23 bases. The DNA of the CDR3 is TGTGCCAGCAGCGTAGCTAGGGTCCGCACCCAGAATCGGAATGAGCAGTTCTTC. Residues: CASSVARVRTQNRNEQFF.

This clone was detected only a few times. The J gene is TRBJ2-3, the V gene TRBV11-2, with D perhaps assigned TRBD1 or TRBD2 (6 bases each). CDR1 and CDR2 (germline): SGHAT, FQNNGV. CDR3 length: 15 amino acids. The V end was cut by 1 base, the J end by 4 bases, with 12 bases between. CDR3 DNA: TGTGCCAGCAGCTTAGTCCGGGGGCTCTCAGATACGCAGTATTTT. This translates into CASSLVRGLSDTQYF.

This CDR3 is CASSLETGGYTF. The CDR3, as DNA: TGTGCCAGCAGCTTAGAGACAGGTGGCTACACCTTC. The V gene is TRBV5-5, the J gene TRBJ1-2; D might be TRBD1 (6 bases). V was shortened by 2 bases and J by 7 bases, with 9 bases between the two germline ends. The CDR3 runs to 12 residues. Germline V gene data show CDR1 as SGHKS and CDR2 as YYEKEE (reference sequence).

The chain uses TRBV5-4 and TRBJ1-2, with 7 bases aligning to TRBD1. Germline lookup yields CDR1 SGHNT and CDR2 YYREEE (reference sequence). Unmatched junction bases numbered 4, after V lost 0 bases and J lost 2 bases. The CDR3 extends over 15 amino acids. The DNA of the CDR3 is TGTGCCAGCAGCTTGGCCAGGGGGTTAAACTATGGCTACACCTTC. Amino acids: CASSLARGLNYGYTF.

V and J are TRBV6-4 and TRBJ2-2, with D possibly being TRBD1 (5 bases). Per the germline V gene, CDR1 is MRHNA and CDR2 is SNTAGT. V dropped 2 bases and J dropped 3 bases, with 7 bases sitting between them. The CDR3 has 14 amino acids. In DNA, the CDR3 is TGTGCCAGCAGTGACAGGGGCGACACCGGGGAGCTGTTTTTT. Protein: CASSDRGDTGELFF.

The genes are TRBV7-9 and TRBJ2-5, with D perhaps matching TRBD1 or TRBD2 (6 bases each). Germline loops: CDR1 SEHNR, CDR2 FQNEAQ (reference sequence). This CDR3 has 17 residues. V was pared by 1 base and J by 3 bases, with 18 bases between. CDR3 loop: CASSLGGRGPGEETQYF. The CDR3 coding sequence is TGTGCCAGCAGCTTAGGCGGCCGGGGGCCAGGCGAAGAGACCCAGTACTTC. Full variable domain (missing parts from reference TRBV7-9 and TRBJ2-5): DTGVSQNPRHKITKRGQNVTFRCDPISEHNRLYWYRQTLGQGPEFLTYFQNEAQLEKSRLLSDRFSAERPKGSFSTLEIQRTEQGDSAMYLCASSLGGRGPGEETQYFGPGTRLLVL.